This T cell receptor (beta chain) was profiled in a study of T cell clonality in common variable immunodeficiency. Generated by immunoSEQ multiplex PCR, the TCRdb table keeps only in-frame clones and is missing some. The table lists 55,000 or so clones, with no singletons. This clone was observed many times. What it binds is unknown. Each donor provided 5 to 8 ml of heparinized whole blood. General observations from the study: Authors noted CVID clonality's cause needs subpopulation repertoire sequencing. Compared with healthy controls, CVID subjects showed increased TCRbeta clonality, mostly in about a third. Reportedly, TCR beta sequences from common variable immunodeficiency showed fewer deletions and N-nucleotide insertions.

Sequencing was carried out using peripheral blood mononuclear cells. This sequence was found in a person aged 18 to 70 in good health.

Partial CDR3 DNA: TGTGCCAGCAGTCCCCAAGGGCAGGGCGGCGACGAG. Protein sequence: CASSPQGQGGDE. The full-length CDR3 reads as CASSPQGQGGDEQYF. J is TRBJ2-7 and V is TRBV28, with a possible D match to TRBD1 (5 bases). The read ends 3 residues early relative to the CDR3; the germline J gene fills the gap. The CDR3 sequence is 15 residues long. Germline CDR1 MDHEN, CDR2 SYDVKM. Trimming pared 5 bases from V and 5 bases from J, leaving 19 bases between.